This T cell receptor (beta chain) stems from a study of T cells in Graves' hyperthyroidism and ophthalmopathy. Study information: Specimen type is peripheral blood, collected at initial diagnosis prior to any treatment.

The CDR3 regions of TCR beta were amplified from RNA transcripts. Using the HTBI primer set, a first-round RT-PCR was run on the TCR CDR3. TCRdb called the multiplex PCR reads again in MiXCR, with one record for every CDR3 protein. The profile shows some 690,000 distinct CDR3 sequences, 15% to 20% of them singletons. The study, taken as a whole, reports: By a 13 V-J model, ophthalmopathy was set apart from stable hyperthyroidism. Most thyroid clonotypes with frequency above 0.001 were detected in blood.

The PBMCs had their origin in more than 9.5 ml of fresh peripheral blood. Points on this clonotype: Antigen: not known.

The CDR3 contains 17 residues. Germline CDR1 and CDR2: LGHNA and YSLEER. J lost 6 bases, V lost 0 bases, and 12 bases had no gene match. The sequencing input was blood. This TCR was recovered from a man aged 45-65 years with Graves' hyperthyroidism. This chain joins TRBV4-3 and TRBJ2-3, with 7 bases aligning to TRBD2. Here the CDR3 DNA reads TGCGCCAGCAGCCAAGAGTATTCGGCGGGAGCGCTGGATACGCAGTATTTT. It yields the protein CASSQEYSAGALDTQYF.